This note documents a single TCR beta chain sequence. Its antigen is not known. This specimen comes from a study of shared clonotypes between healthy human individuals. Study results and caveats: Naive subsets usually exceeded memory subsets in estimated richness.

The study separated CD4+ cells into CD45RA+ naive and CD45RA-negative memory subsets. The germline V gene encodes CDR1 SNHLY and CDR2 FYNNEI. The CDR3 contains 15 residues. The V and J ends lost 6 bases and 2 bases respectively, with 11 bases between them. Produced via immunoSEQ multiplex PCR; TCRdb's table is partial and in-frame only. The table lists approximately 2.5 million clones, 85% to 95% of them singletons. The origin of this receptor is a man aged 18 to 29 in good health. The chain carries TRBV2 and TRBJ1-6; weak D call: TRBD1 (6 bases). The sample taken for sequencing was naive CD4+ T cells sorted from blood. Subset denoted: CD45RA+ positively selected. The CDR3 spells CASREQGAYNSPLHF. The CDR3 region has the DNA TGTGCCAGCAGAGAACAGGGTGCCTATAATTCACCCCTCCACTTT. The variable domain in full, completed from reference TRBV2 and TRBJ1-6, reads EPEVTQTPSHQVTQMGQEVILRCVPISNHLYFYWYRQILGQKVEFLVSFYNNEISEKSEIFDDQFSVERPDGSNFTLKIRSTKLEDSAMYFCASREQGAYNSPLHFGNGTRLTVT.